The clone carrying this TCR beta chain was seen a handful of times. Its cognate antigen is unknown. Clones were sequenced by immunoSEQ multiplex PCR, and TCRdb holds only the in-frame ones, with some missing. The data show roughly 20,000 clones, with 70% to 90% seen just once and around 0.68% held by the top ten. These data come from a study of regulatory dendritic cells for organ transplantation. Sorted T cells were CFSE-labeled and cultured 5 days with allogeneic regulatory or mature dendritic cells at 1:10. Memory T cells were CD45RO+, naive were CD45RA+, sorted by FACS. This CDR3 is built from 14 residues. V gave up 1 base and J gave up 8 bases, with 11 bases separating them. Germline V CDR1 and CDR2: MDHEN, SYDVKM. Study-wide results and caveats: Naive CD4+ and CD8+ repertoires were highly diverse; memory CD8+ was most oligoclonal. Regulatory dendritic cells appeared to expand memory CD8+ clones less than mature ones.

The chain has TRBV28 and TRBJ1-4; no clear D gene. The sample was naive CD4+ T cells from blood cultured with regulatory dendritic cells. Subset reported: CD45RA+ naive T cells. This receptor was obtained from a human donor in good health. CDR3 residues: CASSLYSSREKLFF. The CDR3 DNA follows: TGTGCCAGCAGTTTATATTCATCCAGGGAAAAACTGTTTTTT.